Listed below are T cell receptor beta chains from one sample, sequenced in a study of a mutant IDH1 vaccine in newly diagnosed glioma. These TCRs are of unknown antigen specificity. Here immunoSEQ multiplex PCR was the method, and the copy in TCRdb shows in-frame clones only, minus some. The table lists about 33,000 clones, 85% to 90% of them singletons. Sequencing was performed on PBMCs, taken from a glioma patient whose treatment included an IDH1 peptide vaccine. The receptor source for this set is a man aged 35 to 55 with glioma. Both conserved end residues are part of each CDR3. D genes are given only for firm matches. Size values are once, few and many counts, or a class for expanded clones, and some rows have none.

d_gene	abundance	v_gene	j_gene	CDR3aa	CDR3nt
NA	NA	TRBV27	TRBJ1-6	CASSSYRASSYNSPLHF	TGTGCCAGCAGTTCCTACAGGGCGAGCTCCTATAATTCACCCCTCCACTTT
TRBD1	NA	TRBV7-6	TRBJ2-6	CASSARDRVSGANVLTF	TGTGCCAGCAGCGCCCGGGACAGGGTCTCAGGGGCCAACGTCCTGACTTTC
NA	medium-sized	TRBV19	TRBJ2-3	CASSIVAVDTQYF	TGTGCCAGTAGTATCGTAGCGGTGGATACGCAGTATTTT
NA	NA	TRBV29-1	TRBJ1-4	CSVEGTGATNEKLFF	TGCAGCGTTGAGGGTACAGGCGCAACTAATGAAAAACTGTTTTTT
NA	NA	TRBV4-2	TRBJ1-4	CASSLGGAANEKLFF	TGTGCCAGCAGCCTGGGAGGGGCAGCTAATGAAAAACTGTTTTTT
TRBD1	NA	TRBV7-9	TRBJ1-6	CASSLRQGSSPLHF	TGTGCCAGCAGCCTTCGACAGGGAAGTTCACCCCTCCACTTT
TRBD2	NA	TRBV5-1	TRBJ2-3	CAVKRGGTDTQYF	TGCGCCGTCAAGCGGGGGGGCACAGATACGCAGTATTTT
TRBD2	NA	TRBV2	TRBJ2-2	CASSYGGSDTGELFF	TGTGCCAGCAGTTACGGGGGGAGCGACACCGGGGAGCTGTTTTTT
NA	NA	TRBV5-5	TRBJ1-5	CASSLDGTGQPQHF	TGTGCCAGCAGCCTCGACGGAACGGGGCAGCCCCAGCATTTT
NA	medium-sized	TRBV7-9	TRBJ2-7	CASSPRGFPAEQYF	TGTGCCAGCAGCCCAAGAGGGTTCCCGGCCGAGCAGTACTTC
TRBD1	NA	TRBV5-8	TRBJ1-2	CASSLAAGGYGYTF	TGTGCCAGCAGCTTGGCGGCAGGGGGCTATGGCTACACCTTC
TRBD1	few	TRBV7-8	TRBJ2-2	CASSFGTGSGELFF	TGTGCCAGCAGCTTTGGGACAGGGTCCGGGGAGCTGTTTTTT
TRBD1	NA	TRBV18	TRBJ1-1	CASSPGVGGDTEAFF	TGTGCCAGCTCACCTGGAGTAGGGGGCGACACTGAAGCTTTCTTT
NA	few	TRBV6-5	TRBJ2-3	CASSRQAADTQYF	TGTGCCAGCAGTCGCCAGGCCGCTGATACGCAGTATTTT
NA	NA	TRBV7-9	TRBJ1-5	CASSFSDQPQHF	TGTGCCAGCAGCTTTTCAGATCAGCCCCAGCATTTT
TRBD2	NA	TRBV6-1	TRBJ2-5	CASSEKTSGSGETQYF	TGTGCCAGCAGTGAAAAGACTAGCGGGAGTGGTGAGACCCAGTACTTC
NA	NA	TRBV6-5	TRBJ2-7	CASSYSMATAPYEQYF	TGTGCCAGCAGTTACTCGATGGCCACGGCCCCCTACGAGCAGTACTTC
TRBD1	NA	TRBV5-1	TRBJ2-1	CASSPDRAPYNEQFF	TGCGCCAGCAGCCCAGACAGGGCCCCTTACAATGAGCAGTTCTTC
NA	NA	TRBV19	TRBJ2-7	CASTPGSTYEQYF	TGTGCTAGTACCCCCGGGAGCACCTACGAGCAGTACTTC
NA	NA	TRBV6-5	TRBJ1-2	CASSERGANGYTF	TGTGCCAGCAGCGAGAGGGGAGCGAATGGCTACACCTTC
NA	NA	TRBV7-7	TRBJ2-5	CASSPGLGQGIQETQYF	TGTGCCAGCAGTCCTGGATTAGGTCAGGGGATTCAAGAGACCCAGTACTTC
NA	NA	TRBV10-2	TRBJ1-1	CASSDWGGRNTEAFF	TGCGCCAGCAGTGATTGGGGGGGCAGGAACACTGAAGCTTTCTTT
NA	NA	TRBV5-1	TRBJ2-6	CASSLYGGSGANVLTF	TGCGCCAGCAGCTTGTATGGAGGCTCTGGGGCCAACGTCCTGACTTTC
NA	NA	TRBV7-9	TRBJ1-1	CASSPPWGQGEAFF	TGTGCCAGCAGCCCCCCGTGGGGGCAGGGTGAAGCTTTCTTT
NA	NA	TRBV10-2	TRBJ1-1	CASSELRGTEAFF	TGCGCCAGCAGTGAGTTAAGGGGCACTGAAGCTTTCTTT
NA	NA	TRBV2	TRBJ1-2	CASSEAPQWAVGYTF	TGTGCCAGCAGTGAAGCCCCTCAGTGGGCTGTTGGCTACACCTTC
NA	NA	TRBV16	TRBJ1-1	CASSHRGGDTEAFF	TGTGCCAGCAGCCATCGTGGGGGGGACACTGAAGCTTTCTTT
NA	NA	TRBV6-5	TRBJ1-2	CASSYTLNYGYTF	TGTGCCAGCAGTTACACCCTTAACTATGGCTACACCTTC
TRBD2	NA	TRBV11-3	TRBJ2-1	CASSRQLAGPENEQFF	TGTGCCAGCAGCCGCCAGCTAGCGGGCCCGGAGAATGAGCAGTTCTTC
NA	NA	TRBV19	TRBJ1-4	CASSILGDEKLFF	TGTGCCAGTAGTATCCTGGGGGATGAAAAACTGTTTTTT
TRBD1	NA	TRBV4-1	TRBJ2-5	CASSQEAGGLQETQYF	TGCGCCAGCAGCCAGGAGGCAGGGGGCTTACAAGAGACCCAGTACTTC